These 11 T cell receptor beta chains were all obtained from the same sample, sequenced in a study of OX40 agonist ivuxolimab in advanced cancers. Assay used: immunoSEQ multiplex PCR; TCRdb lists only in-frame clones, some missing. Counted here are some 44,000 clones, 70% to 90% occurring once; the ten biggest clones make up about a fifth. Sequencing was performed on CD4+ or CD8+ T cells sorted from blood, taken in a trial of the OX40 agonist ivuxolimab. The origin of the receptors is an adult with an advanced solid tumor such as melanoma, head and neck, liver or kidney cancer.

For this clone: As the CDR3 is not closed by the conserved phenylalanine or tryptophan, this likely results from a read error. This chain connects TRBV28 to TRBJ2-7, with D unclear. The V end lost 2 bases, the J end lost 4 bases, and 9 bases lay between the germline ends. This CDR3 has 13 amino acids. Germline loops: CDR1 MDHEN, CDR2 SYDVKM. The CDR3: CASSLRPTYEQYL. The CDR3 region has the DNA TGTGCCAGCAGTTTACGGCCTACTTACGAGCAGTACCTC.

The CDR3 DNA reads as TGTGCCAGCAGTTACGGTGCAGGGGGGTACACCGGGGAGCTGTTTTTT. It yields the protein CASSYGAGGYTGELFF. This chain links TRBV6-5 with TRBJ2-2, with a possible D match to TRBD1 (7 bases). Germline V gene sequence: CDR1 MNHEY, CDR2 SVGAGI. The CDR3 loop spans 16 amino acids. V was shortened by 2 bases and J by 3 bases, with 13 bases between the two germline ends.

V and J are TRBV6-5 and TRBJ2-3, with 10 bases identical to TRBD2. The CDR3 runs to 15 residues. CDR1 MNHEY and CDR2 SVGAGI come from the germline V gene. The V and J ends lost 6 bases and 3 bases, in that order; junction bases with no gene match: 6. Here the CDR3 DNA reads TGTGCCAGCAGGCCGGGACTAGCGACGACAGATACGCAGTATTTT. It specifies CASRPGLATTDTQYF.

The sample holds a few counts of this clone. V and J are TRBV6-6 and TRBJ1-1; D perhaps matches TRBD1 (6 bases). The CDR3 covers 15 residues. Germline V gene sequence: CDR1 MNHNY, CDR2 SVGAGI (reference sequence). Trimming cost V 7 bases and J 3 bases, with 18 bases left between them. DNA of the CDR3: TGTGCCAGCACCCGTCGGGGGGGCTCGGACACTGAAGCTTTCTTT. Translation gives CASTRRGGSDTEAFF.

This rearrangement joins TRBV28 to TRBJ2-5, with D perhaps TRBD2 (6 bases). V was pared by 2 bases and J by 2 bases, with 15 bases between. Germline V gene data show CDR1 as MDHEN and CDR2 as SYDVKM. This CDR3 contains 16 residues. The CDR3: CASSLGTGSGQETQYF. CDR3 DNA sequence: TGTGCCAGCAGTTTAGGAACGGGAAGCGGGCAAGAGACCCAGTACTTC.

The chain uses TRBV6-5 and TRBJ2-2, with TRBD1 identical over 10 bases. V shed 2 bases and J 3 bases; nucleotides not matched to a gene: 3. The CDR3 is 16 residues long. The germline gives CDR1 MNHEY, CDR2 SVGAGI. The CDR3 region is CASSYGQGGYTGELFF. The CDR3 DNA reads as TGTGCCAGCAGTTACGGACAGGGGGGATACACCGGGGAGCTGTTTTTT.

The chain combines TRBV28 with TRBJ1-5, with 8 positions matching TRBD1. J gave up 0 bases and V 6 bases, and 4 bases lay outside the gene matches. The CDR3 loop spans 15 amino acids. Germline CDR1 MDHEN, CDR2 SYDVKM. The CDR3 nucleotides are TGTGCCAGCAGATCGACAGGGGTTAGCAATCAGCCCCAGCATTTT. It codes for CASRSTGVSNQPQHF.

This clone came up once. The CDR3 sequence is CASSSGADRNTIYF. The CDR3 nucleotides are TGCGCCAGCAGCTCAGGGGCTGATCGAAACACCATATATTTT. The chain combines TRBV4-3 with TRBJ1-3; D may be TRBD1 (6 bases). Germline V gives CDR1 LGHNA, CDR2 YSLEER. The germline V and J ends were trimmed by 5 bases and 5 bases, with 13 bases remaining between them. The CDR3 consists of 14 residues.

CDR3 residues: CAAGQMNTEAFF. CDR3 DNA: TGTGCCGCCGGACAAATGAACACTGAAGCTTTCTTT. The chain carries TRBV2 and TRBJ1-1; TRBD1 is a possible D gene (5 bases). CDR3 length: 12 amino acids. Trimming removed 11 bases at V and 0 bases at J, with 10 bases between. Germline V gene sequence: CDR1 SNHLY, CDR2 FYNNEI.

This chain links TRBV28 with TRBJ2-3; D not certain. Per germline, CDR1 MDHEN and CDR2 SYDVKM. CDR3 length equals 14 residues. V was shortened by 2 bases and J by 2 bases, with 8 bases between the two germline ends. DNA of the CDR3: TGTGCCAGCAGTTTAGTGGCAGCCACAGATACGCAGTATTTT. Amino acids: CASSLVAATDTQYF.

This chain connects TRBV5-5 to TRBJ1-1; weak D call: TRBD1 (5 bases). V was pared by 0 bases and J by 2 bases, with 11 bases between. Looked up from germline, CDR1 is SGHKS and CDR2 is YYEKEE (reference sequence). CDR3 size: 15 residues. CDR3 sequence: CASSLGDGPNTEAFF. The CDR3 DNA follows: TGTGCCAGCAGCTTGGGGGACGGACCCAACACTGAAGCTTTCTTT. The full variable domain, its missing parts supplied by reference TRBV5-5 and TRBJ1-1, is DAGVTQSPTHLIKTRGQQVTLRCSPISGHKSVSWYQQVLGQGPQFIFQYYEKEERGRGNFPDRFSARQFPNYSSELNVNALLLGDSALYLCASSLGDGPNTEAFFGQGTRLTVV.